A single sample gave rise to the 15 T cell receptor beta chains below, sequenced in a study of CD8+ T cells in alopecia areata. As the sequencing template, cDNA was produced by extracting RNA and reverse transcribing it. Method: immunoSEQ multiplex PCR; TCRdb's copy keeps in-frame clones and lacks some. The repertoire holds about 110,000 clones, with almost 60% as singletons. The source material was CD8+ T cells sorted from blood. The receptors here all came from a human donor in good health.

This sequence joins TRBV29-1 and TRBJ2-5; TRBD2 matches 9 bases. Trimming cost V 1 base and J 4 bases; bases outside gene matches: 1. The CDR3 is 13 residues long. In germline, CDR1 is SQVTM, CDR2 ANQGSEA. CDR3 amino acids: CSVEGLAAETQYF. CDR3 DNA sequence: TGCAGCGTTGAAGGACTAGCGGCAGAGACCCAGTACTTC.

The chain links TRBV5-1 to TRBJ1-1; D not certain. From germline, CDR1 is SGHRS and CDR2 YFSETQ. The germline V and J ends were trimmed by 0 bases and 1 base, with 7 bases remaining between them. CDR3 size: 14 residues. CDR3 DNA sequence: TGCGCCAGCAGCTTGGGGACGGCGAACACTGAAGCTTTCTTT. Its protein is CASSLGTANTEAFF.

The chain couples TRBV11-2 to TRBJ1-1, with D unresolved. The CDR3 is made up of 14 amino acids. The germline CDR1 and CDR2 sequences are SGHAT and FQNNGV. V gave up 2 bases and J gave up 1 base, with 8 bases separating them. The CDR3: CASSLSGPNTEAFF. The CDR3 DNA sequence: TGTGCCAGCAGCTTATCCGGCCCGAACACTGAAGCTTTCTTT.

V is TRBV7-9 and J is TRBJ2-2; D assignment may be TRBD1 or TRBD2 (5 bases each). Germline-derived CDR1 and CDR2 are SEHNR and FQNEAQ (reference sequence). V was clipped by 1 base and J by 6 bases, with 18 bases between them. This CDR3 spans 17 amino acids. In nucleotides, the CDR3 is TGTGCCAGCAGCTTAGAACGGGACGGGCCAAGGGCCGGGGAGCTGTTTTTT. It codes for CASSLERDGPRAGELFF.

CDR3 nucleotides: TGTGCCAGCAGCCCGGGGGGGTTTTGGTACAATGAGCAGTTCTTC. Encoded protein: CASSPGGFWYNEQFF. The chain carries TRBV28 and TRBJ2-1, with 8 bases lining up with TRBD2. V lost 6 bases, J lost 4 bases, and 8 bases stayed unmatched. Germline loops: CDR1 MDHEN, CDR2 SYDVKM. This CDR3 is 15 amino acids long.

The rearrangement links TRBV28 to TRBJ2-1; D unresolved. Germline-derived CDR1 and CDR2 are MDHEN and SYDVKM. Trimming cost V 6 bases and J 0 bases, with 12 bases left between them. This CDR3 is 15 amino acids long. The CDR3 sequence is CASSLEPGSYNEQFF. CDR3 in DNA: TGTGCCAGCAGCCTCGAGCCGGGCTCCTACAATGAGCAGTTCTTC.

The chain recombines TRBV6-1 with TRBJ2-1; 7 bases line up with TRBD1. The length of the CDR3 is 14 residues. Germline-derived CDR1 and CDR2 are MNHNS and SASEGT. The trim removed 8 bases at V and 6 bases at J, leaving 10 bases unmatched. For the CDR3, the DNA is TGTGCCAGCTTGAAGACAGGGTATATCAATGAGCAGTTCTTC. It is translated as CASLKTGYINEQFF.

This clone was observed a few times. The chain has TRBV5-4 and TRBJ2-5, with D perhaps matching TRBD1 (6 bases). V was trimmed by 0 bases and J by 5 bases, leaving 8 bases between them. The CDR3 length is 13 residues. The germline V gene encodes CDR1 SGHNT and CDR2 YYREEE (reference sequence). CDR3 coding DNA: TGTGCCAGCAGCTTGGACAGGGATGAGACCCAGTACTTC. Its protein product is CASSLDRDETQYF.

The chain joins TRBV11-2 to TRBJ2-7; D remains unclear. V lost 0 bases, J lost 5 bases, and 11 bases lay in between. The CDR3 is made up of 14 amino acids. Germline V CDR1 and CDR2: SGHAT, FQNNGV. The CDR3 DNA sequence: TGTGCCAGCAGCTTAGAGGGTGGCGGACACGAGCAGTACTTC. Protein: CASSLEGGGHEQYF.

CDR3 DNA sequence: TGTGCCAGTAGTTTTGGGGGACAAAACATTCAGTACTTC. This encodes CASSFGGQNIQYF. This chain links TRBV19 with TRBJ2-4, with D perhaps matching TRBD1 or TRBD2 (5 bases each). V shed 5 bases and J shed 5 bases, with 10 bases lying between them. The CDR3 covers 13 residues. The germline V gene encodes CDR1 LNHDA and CDR2 SQIVND (reference sequence).

A few counts support this clone. The CDR3 region has the DNA TGTGCCTGGACTACGGACAGCTCCACAGATACGCAGTATTTT. This translates into CAWTTDSSTDTQYF. The chain employs TRBV30 and TRBJ2-3; a weak D match, TRBD1 (6 bases). The V end lost 4 bases, the J end lost 2 bases, and 13 bases lay between the germline ends. The CDR3 is made up of 14 amino acids. CDR1 and CDR2 (germline): GTSNPN, SVGIG (reference sequence).

This clone was picked up a small number of times. V and J are TRBV29-1 and TRBJ2-3; D gene ambiguous. The V and J ends lost 4 bases and 1 base respectively, with 9 bases between them. Germline CDR1 SQVTM, CDR2 ANQGSEA. The CDR3 is 13 amino acids. The CDR3 sequence: CSVVFGRTDTQYF. Written as DNA, the CDR3 is TGCAGCGTTGTTTTTGGACGCACAGATACGCAGTATTTT.

The chain carries TRBV5-4 and TRBJ1-2; no firm D call. V dropped 0 bases and J dropped 5 bases, with 5 bases sitting between them. There are 12 residues in the CDR3. CDR1 is SGHNT, CDR2 YYREEE, per germline (reference sequence). The CDR3 bases are TGTGCCAGCAGCTTGGGGCCGTATGGCTACACCTTC. Translating it yields CASSLGPYGYTF. Full variable domain (missing parts from reference TRBV5-4 and TRBJ1-2): ETGVTQSPTHLIKTRGQQVTLRCSSQSGHNTVSWYQQALGQGPQFIFQYYREEENGRGNFPPRFSGLQFPNYSSELNVNALELDDSALYLCASSLGPYGYTFGSGTRLTVV.

The chain carries TRBV19 and TRBJ2-6, with no clear D. The germline gives CDR1 LNHDA, CDR2 SQIVND (reference sequence). Trimming pared 1 base from V and 1 base from J, leaving 5 bases between. The CDR3 consists of 15 residues. Here the CDR3 DNA reads TGTGCCAGTAGTATAGGCGGTTCTGGGGCCAACGTCCTGACTTTC. It specifies CASSIGGSGANVLTF.

This clone has more than one count but fewer than ten. This chain links TRBV4-3 with TRBJ2-7; the D gene is possibly TRBD1 (5 bases). Germline values: CDR1 LGHNA, CDR2 YSLEER. The V gene lost 4 bases and the J gene lost 2 bases, with 9 bases spanning the gap. The CDR3 covers 13 residues. The DNA of the CDR3 is TGCGCCAGCAGCCCTGCCAGGGCCTACGAGCAGTACTTC. Its translation: CASSPARAYEQYF.